These 26 T cell receptor beta chains were all obtained from the same sample, sequenced in a study of CD8 T cells in ankylosing spondylitis listed by TCRdb under 2017. The method behind the library was 5' RACE. TCRdb lists the instrument as Illumina HiSeq 2500. TCRdb trimmed the raw reads at Q25, called clones with MiXCR and kept productive beta chains. All rows with the same CDR3 protein become a single entry with the most common DNA and genes. The sample has 200,000 to 250,000 distinct CDR3 sequences on record, 25% to 30% of them singletons. The leading ten clones occupy approximately 6.6% of the sample. Sequenced material: blood, either unsorted or a sorted T cell fraction (not recorded which). Source of these receptors: a male donor with ankylosing spondylitis or in good health (not recorded which).

The sample holds many counts of this clonotype. The genes are TRBV2 and TRBJ2-3; 13 positions agree with TRBD2. CDR1 and CDR2 from the germline V gene are SNHLY and FYNNEI. The CDR3 totals 15 residues. V gave up 4 bases and J gave up 5 bases; unmatched junction bases: 3. The DNA for the CDR3 is TGTGCCAGCAGTGCCGGGACTAGCGGGAAAGATACGCAGTATTTT. It is translated as CASSAGTSGKDTQYF.

This sequence joins TRBV5-1 and TRBJ2-3; 11 bases agree with TRBD2. V dropped 2 bases and J dropped 1; count of bases not matched to a gene: 6. This CDR3 has 17 residues. CDR1 is SGHRS, CDR2 YFSETQ, per germline. The CDR3 bases are TGCGCCAGCAGCTTCCCTAGCGGGAGGATCGGCACAGATACGCAGTATTTT. Translation gives CASSFPSGRIGTDTQYF.

This clonotype occurred many times. The genes are TRBV11-2 and TRBJ2-7; D not resolved. CDR1 and CDR2 (germline): SGHAT, FQNNGV. This CDR3 has 15 residues. Trimming shortened V by 1 base and J by 2 bases, and 12 bases separated the two germline ends. This CDR3 is CASSLGPGLAYEQYF. The CDR3 nucleotides are TGTGCCAGCAGCTTAGGACCCGGGCTAGCCTACGAGCAGTACTTC. Complete variable domain (other parts from reference TRBV11-2 and TRBJ2-7): EAGVAQSPRYKIIEKRQSVAFWCNPISGHATLYWYQQILGQGPKLLIQFQNNGVVDDSQLPKDRFSAERLKGVDSTLKIQPAKLEDSAVYLCASSLGPGLAYEQYFGPGTRLTVT.

The rearrangement links TRBV29-1 to TRBJ2-7, with TRBD2 matching over 15 bases. Germline V lookup: CDR1 SQVTM, CDR2 ANQGSEA. CDR3 length: 13 amino acids. Trimming removed 4 bases from V and 5 bases from J; junction bases left unmatched: 0. CDR3 bases: TGCAGCGTTGGGACTAGCGGGAGGGACGAGCAGTACTTC. Translating gives CSVGTSGRDEQYF.

In this sample, this clonotype turned up many times. The genes are TRBV6-1 and TRBJ2-6, with no clear D. CDR1 is MNHNS, CDR2 SASEGT, per germline. The CDR3 runs to 16 residues. The V end was cut by 6 bases, the J end by 1 base, with 13 bases between. The CDR3: CASRPPLWSGANVLTF. CDR3 nucleotides: TGTGCCAGCAGACCACCTTTGTGGTCTGGGGCCAACGTCCTGACTTTC.

This clonotype was recorded many times. The J gene is TRBJ2-4, the V gene TRBV6-1; D not certain. Germline V gene sequence: CDR1 MNHNS, CDR2 SASEGT. V lost 6 bases and J lost 7, with 7 bases in between. The CDR3 totals 11 residues. The CDR3: CASRFGNIQYF. CDR3 sequence (DNA): TGTGCCAGCAGGTTCGGGAACATTCAGTACTTC.

The rearrangement joins TRBV20-1 to TRBJ2-7; the D call may be TRBD1 or TRBD2 (5 bases each). Germline loops: CDR1 DFQATT, CDR2 SNEGSKA (reference sequence). Trimming pared 3 bases from V and 0 bases from J, leaving 9 bases between. The length of the CDR3 is 13 residues. The CDR3: CSARSGPSYEQYF. CDR3 in DNA: TGCAGTGCTAGGTCGGGACCCTCCTACGAGCAGTACTTC.

This chain joins TRBV7-2 and TRBJ2-7; 8 nucleotides align to TRBD1. This CDR3 has 16 amino acids. CDR1 and CDR2 from the germline V gene are SGHTA and FQGNSA. Trimming cost V 4 bases and J 0 bases; bases outside gene matches: 8. CDR3 DNA: TGTGCCAGCAGCTCCAAACCTGGACAGGGCTCCTACGAGCAGTACTTC. Translation: CASSSKPGQGSYEQYF. Full variable domain (outside the CDR3, taken from reference TRBV7-2 and TRBJ2-7): GAGVSQSPSNKVTEKGKDVELRCDPISGHTALYWYRQSLGQGLEFLIYFQGNSAPDKSGLPSDRFSAERTGGSVSTLTIQRTQQEDSAVYLCASSSKPGQGSYEQYFGPGTRLTVT.

This clonotype appeared a few times. The chain recombines TRBV11-2 with TRBJ2-7; D is uncertain. CDR3 length equals 13 residues. Between the trimmed V and J ends, which lost 2 bases and 0 bases, there was a span of 5 bases. The germline gives CDR1 SGHAT, CDR2 FQNNGV. DNA for the CDR3: TGTGCCAGCAGCTTACCCAGCTCCTACGAGCAGTACTTC. Its protein product is CASSLPSSYEQYF.

This clonotype was found once. V and J are TRBV5-1 and TRBJ1-1, with D unclear. V gave up 7 bases and J gave up 1 base, with 14 bases separating them. The CDR3 contains 14 residues. Germline CDR1 SGHRS, CDR2 YFSETQ. The CDR3 here is CASQKGRTNTEAFF. The DNA of the CDR3 is TGCGCCAGCCAAAAAGGGCGGACGAACACTGAAGCTTTCTTT.

This clonotype has just one count. This rearrangement joins TRBV12-3 or TRBV12-4 to TRBJ2-1; D gene uncertain. The CDR3 has 13 amino acids. V gave up 2 bases and J gave up 5 bases, with 7 bases separating them. In DNA, the CDR3 is TGTGCCAGCAGTTTACGTTTGGACAATGAGCAGTTCTTC. Its translation is CASSLRLDNEQFF.

This clonotype has ten or more counts. This chain connects TRBV7-2 to TRBJ2-2, with D uncertain. Germline V gene data show CDR1 as SGHTA and CDR2 as FQGNSA. The CDR3 is 15 amino acids. V was shortened by 1 base and J by 2 bases, with 8 bases between the two germline ends. CDR3 nucleotide sequence: TGTGCCAGCAGCTTAGTTGGCTTTAACACCGGGGAGCTGTTTTTT. Its protein is CASSLVGFNTGELFF.

The gene calls are TRBV25-1 and TRBJ2-2, with a weak D call TRBD2 (6 bases). Germline V lookup: CDR1 MGHDK, CDR2 SYGVNS. The CDR3 loop spans 15 amino acids. V lost 3 bases and J 7 bases, leaving 15 bases between the germline ends. DNA of the CDR3: TGTGCCAGCAGTGAGATGGAGGGATGGGGCGGGGAGCTGTTTTTT. Residues: CASSEMEGWGGELFF.

In this sample, this clonotype turned up a few times. The chain is built from TRBV5-4 and TRBJ2-2; no reliable D call. The CDR3 length is 14 residues. Trimming stripped 4 bases from V and 0 bases from J, with 7 bases between. CDR1 SGHNT and CDR2 YYREEE come from the germline V gene (reference sequence). CDR3 sequence (DNA): TGTGCCAGCAGCCCGACAACGAACACCGGGGAGCTGTTTTTT. Its protein product is CASSPTTNTGELFF.

This clonotype was counted at least ten times. The chain couples TRBV29-1 to TRBJ2-4; 9 bases agree with TRBD1. CDR1 SQVTM and CDR2 ANQGSEA come from the germline V gene. Germline trimming cut 4 bases from V and 7 bases from J; bases unmatched to any gene: 5. This CDR3 spans 13 amino acids. CDR3 bases: TGCAGCGTTGCCCCAGGGACAGGGAACATTCAGTACTTC. Protein product: CSVAPGTGNIQYF.

CDR3 sequence (DNA): TGTGCCAGCAGCCCCGGGGGCCAGGGGCCGACCTACGAGCAGTACTTC. Its translation is CASSPGGQGPTYEQYF. V is TRBV11-3 and J is TRBJ2-7, with D possibly being TRBD1 or TRBD2 (6 bases each). The CDR3 runs to 16 residues. Germline assignment: CDR1 SGHNT and CDR2 YENEEA. V was shortened by 5 bases and J by 2 bases, with 19 bases between the two germline ends. Full variable domain (outside the CDR3, taken from reference TRBV11-3 and TRBJ2-7): EAGVVQSPRYKIIEKKQPVAFWCNPISGHNTLYWYLQNLGQGPELLIRYENEEAVDDSQLPKDRFSAERLKGVDSTLKIQPAELGDSAVYLCASSPGGQGPTYEQYFGPGTRLTVT.

The table lists this clonotype with many counts. This chain connects TRBV24-1 to TRBJ2-5; a weak D match, TRBD2 (6 bases). CDR3 length equals 13 residues. From germline, CDR1 is KGHDR and CDR2 SFDVKD. The V end was cut by 10 bases, the J end by 2 bases, with 13 bases between. CDR3 sequence reads: CATSGGVQETQYF. The CDR3 nucleotides are TGTGCCACTAGCGGAGGGGTGCAAGAGACCCAGTACTTC.

The V gene is TRBV20-1, the J gene TRBJ2-3; D might be TRBD1 (6 bases). Germline V gene data show CDR1 as DFQATT and CDR2 as SNEGSKA (reference sequence). The ends were cut back, 5 bases at V and 7 bases at J, with 13 bases in the middle. The CDR3 loop spans 12 amino acids. The CDR3, as DNA: TGCAGTGCTGAGCTACAGGGAAATACGCAGTATTTT. This encodes CSAELQGNTQYF.

In its sample, this clonotype was seen many times. The chain links TRBV5-1 to TRBJ1-1; 7 bases match TRBD1. The CDR3 is 15 amino acids. Germline CDR1 and CDR2: SGHRS and YFSETQ. With 0 bases clipped from V and 1 base from J, the junction kept 3 bases outside the gene matches. The DNA for the CDR3 is TGCGCCAGCAGCTTGGATCCAGGGGGGAACACTGAAGCTTTCTTT. Encoded protein: CASSLDPGGNTEAFF.

The CDR3: CSASGAQETQYF. CDR3 DNA: TGCAGTGCCTCCGGGGCCCAAGAGACCCAGTACTTC. V usage is TRBV20-1 and J usage is TRBJ2-5; TRBD1 or TRBD2 may be the D gene (5 bases each). This CDR3 is 12 amino acids long. V shed 6 bases and J shed 1 base, with 9 bases lying between them. The germline CDR1 and CDR2 sequences are DFQATT and SNEGSKA (reference sequence).

Ten or more counts support this clonotype. The rearrangement joins TRBV15 to TRBJ2-2; either TRBD1 or TRBD2 may supply D (6 bases each). V lost 5 bases and J 6 bases, leaving 13 bases between the germline ends. The CDR3 consists of 14 residues. Germline V gene lookup returns CDR1 LNHNV and CDR2 YYDKDF (reference sequence). The CDR3 DNA reads TGTGCCACCAGCGGTGGGGGGCCGGCCGGGGAGCTGTTTTTT. Encoded protein: CATSGGGPAGELFF.

This clonotype showed up many times. The chain is built from TRBV20-1 and TRBJ2-1, with 16 nucleotides matching TRBD2. The V gene's germline CDR1 is DFQATT and CDR2 SNEGSKA (reference sequence). The CDR3 is 19 residues long. Trimming at V came to 6 bases and at J to 5 bases, leaving 16 bases not matched to a gene. The CDR3 DNA is TGCAGTGCCTTGGGGACTAGCGGGAGGGCCAGGACCTCGGACAATGAGCAGTTCTTC. The encoded protein is CSALGTSGRARTSDNEQFF.

The genes are TRBV4-2 and TRBJ1-3; D uncertain. The CDR3 has 15 residues. CDR1 and CDR2 from the germline V gene are LGHNA and YNFKEQ. Trimming left V 10 bases short and J 3 bases short, with 19 bases between. CDR3 coding DNA: TGTGCCATGGGCCCCCGGCCCCGCTGTGGAAACACCATATATTTT. Translating it yields CAMGPRPRCGNTIYF.

This clonotype was seen repeatedly, ten times or more. The J gene is TRBJ2-2, the V gene TRBV4-3; no clear D gene. The CDR3 has 13 residues. V was pared by 0 bases and J by 7 bases, with 6 bases between. In germline, CDR1 is LGHNA, CDR2 YSLEER. The CDR3 DNA follows: TGCGCCAGCAGCCAAGAGGGTAACGGGGAGCTGTTTTTT. The encoded protein is CASSQEGNGELFF.

This clonotype was found a few times. The chain employs TRBV6-1 and TRBJ2-1, with 12 nucleotides matching TRBD1. The junction had 13 bases not matched to a gene; V was cut back by 6 bases and J by 7 bases. The length of the CDR3 is 17 residues. The V gene's germline CDR1 is MNHNS and CDR2 SASEGT. CDR3 residues: CASSAKLGQGAWNEQFF. The CDR3 DNA follows: TGTGCCAGCAGCGCAAAATTGGGACAGGGGGCCTGGAATGAGCAGTTCTTC.

The chain couples TRBV6-1 to TRBJ2-2, with TRBD1 identical over 9 bases. The CDR3 runs to 16 residues. Germline CDR1 reads MNHNS; CDR2 reads SASEGT. Unmatched junction bases numbered 7, after V lost 5 bases and J lost 3 bases. CDR3 amino acids: CASSRVGTGHTGELFF. CDR3 nucleotide sequence: TGTGCCAGCAGTCGAGTAGGGACAGGGCACACCGGGGAGCTGTTTTTT.